Listed below are T cell receptor beta chains from one sample, sequenced in a study of CD8+ T cells in alopecia areata. The assay was immunoSEQ multiplex PCR, and TCRdb's table has in-frame clones only and misses some. The sample contains under 250,000 clones, about 58% of which appear only once. The source material was CD4+ T cells sorted from blood, sampled at week 4, from a patient treated with tofacitinib. These receptors came from a human donor with alopecia areata. Each CDR3 is given with its conserved first and last residue. The order of the fields is V gene, D gene, clone size, J gene, CDR3 protein, CDR3 DNA. D genes are given only for firm matches. Expanded clones get a size class; other rows say once, few or many, or leave the size out.

TRBV5-4,.,few,TRBJ1-2,CASSRGSEPYGYTF,TGTGCCAGCAGCCGGGGCAGCGAGCCCTATGGCTACACCTTC
TRBV7-2,TRBD1,.,TRBJ2-6,CASSPGQGYPGANVLTF,TGTGCCAGCAGCCCAGGACAGGGATACCCTGGGGCCAACGTCCTGACTTTC
TRBV20-1,.,.,TRBJ1-1,CSANLGTEAFF,TGCAGTGCTAATTTGGGCACTGAAGCTTTCTTT
TRBV15,.,once,TRBJ1-2,CATSRGRDPEANYGYTF,TGTGCCACCAGCAGAGGGAGGGACCCAGAAGCTAACTATGGCTACACCTTC
TRBV7-2,TRBD1,.,TRBJ1-2,CASSLASALQGGYTF,TGTGCCAGCAGCTTAGCTTCCGCTCTACAGGGGGGCTACACCTTC
TRBV4-3,.,.,TRBJ2-5,CASSPRIQKSPQYF,TGCGCCAGCAGCCCTCGGATCCAGAAGAGCCCCCAGTACTTC
TRBV7-6,.,.,TRBJ2-3,CASSLLSDTQYF,TGTGCCAGCAGCTTATTGTCAGATACGCAGTATTTT
TRBV5-1,TRBD1,.,TRBJ2-3,CASSLGQGAPTDTQYF,TGCGCCAGCAGCTTGGGACAGGGGGCCCCCACAGATACGCAGTATTTT
TRBV30,.,.,TRBJ2-7,CAWSGGRGPFEQYF,TGTGCCTGGAGTGGCGGACGGGGCCCCTTTGAGCAGTACTTC
TRBV30,.,.,TRBJ1-5,CAWSVSGNQPQHF,TGTGCCTGGAGTGTTTCGGGCAATCAGCCCCAGCATTTT
TRBV27,TRBD2,.,TRBJ2-1,CASRGLAGGPGNEQFF,TGTGCCAGCAGGGGACTAGCGGGGGGGCCAGGCAATGAGCAGTTCTTC
TRBV5-1,.,.,TRBJ1-5,CASSLEGSENQPQHF,TGCGCCAGCAGCTTGGAGGGCAGCGAGAATCAGCCCCAGCATTTT
TRBV4-3,TRBD1,once,TRBJ1-2,CASSQDTGGASYGYTF,TGCGCCAGCAGCCAAGATACAGGGGGCGCAAGCTATGGCTACACCTTC
TRBV29-1,TRBD1,.,TRBJ1-2,CSVPGQGAYYGYTF,TGCAGCGTCCCCGGACAGGGGGCTTACTATGGCTACACCTTC
TRBV20-1,.,.,TRBJ2-1,CSANRVNEQFF,TGCAGTGCTAACAGGGTCAATGAGCAGTTCTTC
TRBV30,.,few,TRBJ1-2,CAWSSSFYGYTF,TGTGCCTGGAGTTCCTCGTTCTATGGCTACACCTTC
TRBV4-3,.,.,TRBJ2-1,CASSQDRDLYNEQFF,TGCGCCAGCAGCCAAGATCGGGACCTATACAATGAGCAGTTCTTC
TRBV7-2,TRBD1,.,TRBJ2-7,CASSSNRGPYEQYF,TGTGCCAGCAGCTCTAACAGGGGGCCCTACGAGCAGTACTTC
TRBV29-1,TRBD2,.,TRBJ2-2,CSGGEGNGELFF,TGCAGCGGTGGGGAGGGGAACGGGGAGCTGTTTTTT
TRBV29-1,.,.,TRBJ2-7,CSVRVDPTEQYF,TGCAGCGTCCGGGTGGACCCTACCGAGCAGTACTTC
TRBV28,.,few,TRBJ2-1,CASSLEFYEQFF,TGTGCCAGCAGTTTAGAGTTCTATGAGCAGTTCTTC
TRBV20-1,.,.,TRBJ1-2,CSAGQFRGYTF,TGCAGTGCTGGACAGTTTCGGGGCTACACCTTC
TRBV5-6,TRBD1,.,TRBJ2-6,CASSQQGAGGANVLTF,TGTGCCAGCAGCCAACAGGGGGCAGGTGGGGCCAACGTCCTGACTTTC
TRBV12-5,.,.,TRBJ2-1,CASGWRGAGAYNEQFF,TGTGCTAGTGGTTGGAGAGGTGCAGGGGCCTACAATGAGCAGTTCTTC
TRBV15,.,.,TRBJ2-7,CATSRSTGTSYEQYF,TGTGCCACCAGCAGAAGCACCGGGACCTCCTACGAGCAGTACTTC
TRBV30,.,.,TRBJ1-2,CAWSVPGYGYTF,TGTGCCTGGAGTGTACCAGGCTATGGCTACACCTTC
TRBV7-2,TRBD2,.,TRBJ2-2,CASTLPGGTGELFF,TGTGCCAGCACACTCCCGGGGGGGACCGGGGAGCTGTTTTTT
TRBV7-2,TRBD1,few,TRBJ1-6,CASSLARTGVVTNSPLHF,TGTGCCAGCAGCTTAGCGAGGACAGGAGTCGTAACTAATTCACCCCTCCACTTT
TRBV5-6,.,few,TRBJ2-1,CASSLGVWDEQFF,TGTGCCAGCAGCCTGGGCGTATGGGATGAGCAGTTCTTC
TRBV29-1,.,.,TRBJ2-5,CSVGDTSETQYF,TGCAGCGTTGGGGACACTTCGGAGACCCAGTACTTC
TRBV2,TRBD1,.,TRBJ1-2,CASQDREYGYTF,TGTGCCAGCCAGGACAGGGAGTATGGCTACACCTTC
TRBV29-1,TRBD1,.,TRBJ2-3,CSVVQGTDTQYF,TGCAGCGTGGTACAGGGGACAGATACGCAGTATTTT
TRBV30,TRBD1,.,TRBJ1-6,CAWSAGQGNSPLHF,TGTGCCTGGAGTGCGGGACAGGGAAATTCACCCCTCCACTTT
TRBV2,.,.,TRBJ1-6,CASPRGDNSPLHF,TGTGCCAGCCCTCGGGGGGATAATTCACCCCTCCACTTT
TRBV29-1,TRBD2,once,TRBJ2-1,CSVVTSGASMQFF,TGCAGCGTTGTGACTAGCGGGGCCTCCATGCAGTTCTTC
TRBV29-1,.,few,TRBJ2-3,CSATQGRGLSTDTQYF,TGCAGCGCTACCCAGGGGCGGGGGCTAAGCACAGATACGCAGTATTTT
TRBV18,.,few,TRBJ1-5,CASSPRRDNQPQHF,TGTGCCAGCTCACCACGGAGGGACAATCAGCCCCAGCATTTT
TRBV4-3,TRBD1,.,TRBJ1-2,CASSQGGQGTRGYTF,TGCGCCAGCAGCCAGGGCGGACAGGGTACTCGAGGCTACACCTTC
TRBV25-1,TRBD1,.,TRBJ1-2,CASRGQGFSGYTF,TGTGCCAGCAGGGGACAGGGGTTCTCTGGCTACACCTTC
TRBV7-2,TRBD1,.,TRBJ1-2,CASSLRQGAEGYTF,TGTGCCAGCAGCCTCCGACAGGGGGCGGAGGGCTACACCTTC
TRBV30,.,.,TRBJ1-5,CAWSTPGRSNQPQHF,TGTGCCTGGAGTACGCCGGGACGGTCAAATCAGCCCCAGCATTTT
TRBV30,.,.,TRBJ1-2,CAWSRGPNYGYTF,TGTGCCTGGAGTAGGGGACCTAACTATGGCTACACCTTC
TRBV29-1,.,.,TRBJ2-6,CSVETSGANVLTF,TGCAGCGTTGAAACGTCCGGGGCCAACGTCCTGACTTTC
TRBV29-1,TRBD1,.,TRBJ1-2,CSVETTGMGYGYTF,TGCAGCGTTGAAACGACAGGGATGGGCTATGGCTACACCTTC
TRBV15,.,.,TRBJ1-6,CATSTRQTDNSPLHF,TGTGCCACCAGCACCAGACAGACTGATAATTCACCCCTCCACTTT
TRBV5-1,.,.,TRBJ2-7,CASSLGLGEQYF,TGCGCCAGCAGCTTGGGGCTAGGCGAGCAGTACTTC
TRBV5-5,.,.,TRBJ1-1,CASSPGNTEAFF,TGTGCCAGCAGCCCCGGGAACACTGAAGCTTTCTTT
TRBV30,.,.,TRBJ1-3,CASQGPGNTIYF,TGTGCCTCGCAGGGCCCTGGAAACACCATATATTTT
TRBV5-1,.,.,TRBJ2-5,CASSHNKAQETQYF,TGCGCCAGCAGCCACAACAAGGCCCAAGAGACCCAGTACTTC
TRBV29-1,TRBD1,.,TRBJ2-7,CSVGVLGQGLEQYF,TGCAGCGTTGGGGTTTTGGGACAGGGGCTCGAGCAGTACTTC
TRBV30,.,.,TRBJ1-2,CAWSVLAGWNRDYGYTF,TGTGCCTGGAGTGTACTGGCAGGCTGGAATCGGGACTATGGCTACACCTTC
TRBV29-1,.,once,TRBJ2-3,CSVEVSTDTQYF,TGCAGCGTTGAAGTTAGCACAGATACGCAGTATTTT
TRBV29-1,.,few,TRBJ1-1,CSVGTGGGPTEAFF,TGCAGCGTGGGAACCGGCGGGGGCCCCACTGAAGCTTTCTTT
TRBV7-2,TRBD1,.,TRBJ2-5,CASSLGQVQETQYF,TGTGCCAGCAGCCTCGGACAGGTCCAAGAGACCCAGTACTTC